This TCR beta chain was documented in a study of T cell responses to AZD1222 COVID-19 vaccine. Repertoires were generated with immunoSEQ multiplex PCR, while TCRdb's copy carries only in-frame clones and drops some. This sample yields roughly 66,000 clones, of which roughly 82% are seen a single time; under 6% belongs to the top ten. Study observations and caveats: Clonal diversity may have been underestimated, and the donors were mostly white British, with more females than males.

Notes on this clone: Its antigen is undetermined.

CDR1 KGHSH and CDR2 LQKENI come from the germline V gene. Trimming removed 3 bases from V and 0 bases from J; junction bases left unmatched: 2. CDR3 length: 16 residues. This receptor was obtained from an adult in good health. This rearrangement joins TRBV18 to TRBJ2-2; 9 bases fit TRBD2. The specimen was peripheral blood, collected on day 0 of AZD1222 vaccination. CDR3 in amino acids: CASSPLAGANTGELFF. The CDR3 DNA is TGTGCCAGCTCACCTTTAGCGGGGGCGAACACCGGGGAGCTGTTTTTT.